These T cell receptor beta chains were read from a single sample in a study of vaccination effects on CD4 cells after COVID-19. Measured with immunoSEQ multiplex PCR; TCRdb has only the in-frame clones, and not every one. The table has about 63,000 clones, 60% to 80% seen once; the top ten hold around 3.8%. These TCRs' antigens remain unknown. The sequences come from CD4+ T cells from PBMCs cultured with HCoV-OC43 spike peptides, collected before COVID-19 vaccination. These receptors were taken from a human donor who received a COVID-19 vaccine. CDR3s include the opening cysteine and the closing phenylalanine or tryptophan. Fields, in order: clone size, V gene, J gene, D gene, CDR3 DNA, CDR3 protein. A D gene is named only where the DNA matches it firmly. The size entry is marked missing in some rows and otherwise reads once, few, many or a size class.

few	TRBV5-1	TRBJ1-2	.	TGCGCCAGCAGCTTGAATACGGGATTCGGCGGCTACACCTTC	CASSLNTGFGGYTF
.	TRBV13	TRBJ2-6	TRBD1	TGTGCCAGCAGCCCGGGACAGGGGGCGACTGGGGCCAACGTCCTGACTTTC	CASSPGQGATGANVLTF
.	TRBV7-8	TRBJ2-6	.	TGTGCCAGCAGCCCAGTCGACGGGGGCTCTGGGGCCAACGTCCTGACTTTC	CASSPVDGGSGANVLTF
.	TRBV18	TRBJ2-2	TRBD1	TGTGCCAGCTCACCAGGACAGGGGAACACCGGGGAGCTGTTTTTT	CASSPGQGNTGELFF
.	TRBV18	TRBJ1-5	.	TGTGCCAGCTCACCGGTGGGACTGGTTAGCAATCAGCCCCAGCATTTT	CASSPVGLVSNQPQHF
once	TRBV27	TRBJ1-5	.	TGTGCCAGCAGTTTAACCTGGCAGCAGCCCCAGCATTTT	CASSLTWQQPQHF
.	TRBV6-6	TRBJ1-3	.	TGTGCCAGCGGAAAACAGGGAAGCTCTGGAAACACCATATATTTT	CASGKQGSSGNTIYF
.	TRBV18	TRBJ2-3	.	TGTGCCAGCTCACCATTGGCGACAGATACGCAGTATTTT	CASSPLATDTQYF
.	TRBV28	TRBJ1-1	.	TGTGCCAGCAGTGCCACCCTGGACACCCGCTGGGTGCCTTTCTTT	CASSATLDTRWVPFF
.	TRBV5-1	TRBJ1-5	.	TGCGCCAGCAGCCCCTCGGCGGGATCCAATCAGCCCCAGCATTTT	CASSPSAGSNQPQHF
.	TRBV5-1	TRBJ2-5	TRBD1	TGCGCCAGCAGCTCACAAGGACAGGGTGAGACCCAGTACTTC	CASSSQGQGETQYF
.	TRBV7-8	TRBJ1-1	.	TGTGCCAGCAGCTTAGGTCCGGGGGCCAACACTGAAGCTTTCTTT	CASSLGPGANTEAFF
.	TRBV7-3	TRBJ2-1	TRBD2	TGTGCCAGCAGCCCAAGGGCTAGCGGGGCCCATGAGAGCTCCTACAATGAGCAGTTCTTC	CASSPRASGAHESSYNEQFF
.	TRBV2	TRBJ2-5	TRBD2	TGTGCCAGCAGCCGGGAGCGGACTAGCGGGGGGATGTACCAAGAGACCCAGTACTTC	CASSRERTSGGMYQETQYF
.	TRBV19	TRBJ1-6	.	TGTGCCAGTAGTACCACGGGACACGTCATTAGCTCCTATAATTCACCCCTCCACTTT	CASSTTGHVISSYNSPLHF
once	TRBV6-5	TRBJ1-4	.	TGTGCCGGCCGGGATTCGGGAACTAATGAAAAACTGTTTTTT	CAGRDSGTNEKLFF
.	TRBV11-2	TRBJ2-2	.	TGTGCCAGCAACCCTAACACCGGGGAGCTGTTTTTT	CASNPNTGELFF
.	TRBV3-1/TRBV3-2	TRBJ2-1	.	TGTGCCAGCAGTCGAACCGACAATGAGCAGTTCTTC	CASSRTDNEQFF
.	TRBV14	TRBJ1-1	.	TGTGCCAGCAGCTCTTGGGGGAACACTGAAGCTTTCTTT	CASSSWGNTEAFF
.	TRBV28	TRBJ1-2	.	TGTGCCAGCAGCCCGCAGGGTTACTATGGCTACACCTTC	CASSPQGYYGYTF
.	TRBV18	TRBJ1-1	.	TGTGCCAGCTCACCACTCCAGGGTAACACTGAAGCTTTCTTT	CASSPLQGNTEAFF
.	TRBV10-3	TRBJ1-3	TRBD1	TGTGCCACTCGGCCGGGACAGACGTACTCTGGAAACACCATATATTTT	CATRPGQTYSGNTIYF
.	TRBV2	TRBJ1-2	TRBD1	TGTGCCAGCAGCCCTCTCGAGGGGGCTAAGGACTATGGCTACACCTTC	CASSPLEGAKDYGYTF
.	TRBV4-3	TRBJ2-2	.	TGCGCCAGCAGCCAACAGTCGGGCCCCGCGAACACCGGGGAGCTGTTTTTT	CASSQQSGPANTGELFF
.	TRBV18	TRBJ1-4	.	TGTGCCAGCTCACCGGCCTCTAATGAAAAACTGTTTTTT	CASSPASNEKLFF
.	TRBV18	TRBJ2-5	TRBD2	TGTGCCAGCTCACCACTCGGACTAGCGGGGGGGAATTCAGGAGAGACCCAGTACTTC	CASSPLGLAGGNSGETQYF
.	TRBV6-4	TRBJ2-3	TRBD2	TGTGCCAGCAGAAGCGGGGGGACCACAGATACGCAGTATTTT	CASRSGGTTDTQYF
once	TRBV2	TRBJ1-6	.	TGTGCCAGCAGCAGGGACGTCGGTTCACCCCTCCACTTT	CASSRDVGSPLHF
.	TRBV29-1	TRBJ2-3	.	TGCAGCGTTGAGATTGCGGCCAGCACAGATACGCAGTATTTT	CSVEIAASTDTQYF
.	TRBV4-1	TRBJ1-2	TRBD1	TGCGCCAGCAGCCAGATGAGTACAGGGGACTATGGCTACACCTTC	CASSQMSTGDYGYTF